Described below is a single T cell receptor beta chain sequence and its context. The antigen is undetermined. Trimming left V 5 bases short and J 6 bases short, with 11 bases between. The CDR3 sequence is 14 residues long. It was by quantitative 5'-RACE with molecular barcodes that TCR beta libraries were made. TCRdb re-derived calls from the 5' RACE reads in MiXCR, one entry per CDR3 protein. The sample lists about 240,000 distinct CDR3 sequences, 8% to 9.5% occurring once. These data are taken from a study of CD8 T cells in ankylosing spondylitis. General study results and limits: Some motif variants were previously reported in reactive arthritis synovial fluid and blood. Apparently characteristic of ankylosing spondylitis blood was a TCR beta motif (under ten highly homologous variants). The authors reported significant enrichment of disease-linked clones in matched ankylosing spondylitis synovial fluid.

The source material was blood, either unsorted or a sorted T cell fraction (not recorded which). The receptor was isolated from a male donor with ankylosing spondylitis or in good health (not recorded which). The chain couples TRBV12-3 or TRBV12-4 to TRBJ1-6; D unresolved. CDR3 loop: CASSPGYSNSPLHF. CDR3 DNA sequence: TGTGCCAGCAGTCCCGGATATAGTAATTCACCCCTCCACTTT.